These 10 T cell receptor beta chains were sequenced from one sample in a study of human T cells and chemical hapten exposure. TCRdb passed the RACE reads through MiXCR, listing each CDR3 protein once. This table has about 71,000 distinct CDR3 sequences, 11% appearing once. The sample's time point: patch test 3, about 24 weeks after DPC sensitization. Sample treatment: therapeutic diphenylcyclopropenone sensitization with weekly scalp DPC. The input for sequencing was whole blood, taken in connection with sensitization to the hapten diphenylcyclopropenone (DPC). These receptors originate from a woman aged 45-65 years with alopecia areata. Some clones in this sample may be carry-over from other donors' samples.

In its sample, this clonotype was seen many times. V is TRBV12-3 or TRBV12-4 and J is TRBJ2-5; D unclear. The CDR3 has 11 amino acids. V was trimmed by 4 bases and J by 4 bases, leaving 4 bases between them. DNA of the CDR3: TGTGCCAGCAGTTCAAGAGAGACCCAGTACTTC. Protein sequence: CASSSRETQYF.

This clonotype was detected ten times or more. This rearrangement joins TRBV20-1 to TRBJ1-5; possibly TRBD1 for D (6 bases). The CDR3 has 13 amino acids. Between the trimmed V and J ends, which lost 2 bases and 9 bases, there was a span of 14 bases. The V gene's germline CDR1 is DFQATT and CDR2 SNEGSKA (reference sequence). This CDR3 is CSARSRGGRPQHF. The CDR3 DNA reads TGCAGTGCTAGATCCAGGGGTGGTCGGCCCCAGCATTTT.

The chain recombines TRBV18 with TRBJ2-7, with 10 bases that match TRBD1. The CDR3 has 15 residues. V shed 4 bases, J shed 6 bases, and the junction held 9 bases outside the gene matches. Germline V lookup: CDR1 KGHSH, CDR2 LQKENI. CDR3 sequence (DNA): TGTGCCAGCTCACTTTATGACAGGGGGCTAGGCGAGCAGTACTTC. Translation gives CASSLYDRGLGEQYF. The whole variable domain, filled in from reference TRBV18 and TRBJ2-7, reads NAGVMQNPRHLVRRRGQEARLRCSPMKGHSHVYWYRQLPEEGLKFMVYLQKENIIDESGMPKERFSAEFPKEGPSILRIQQVVRGDSAAYFCASSLYDRGLGEQYFGPGTRLTVT.

This chain connects TRBV3-1 to TRBJ1-4; D remains ambiguous. This CDR3 is built from 13 residues. CDR1 is LGHDT, CDR2 YNNKEL, per germline (reference sequence). Between the trimmed V and J ends, which lost 3 bases and 8 bases, there was a span of 10 bases. The DNA of the CDR3 is TGTGCCAGCAGCCAGGAATTAAAAGAAAAACTGTTTTTT. This encodes CASSQELKEKLFF.

At least ten counts were recorded for this clonotype. V is TRBV20-1 and J is TRBJ1-5; 8 nucleotides line up with TRBD1. V trimming: 6 bases; J trimming: 2 bases; junction bases outside the gene matches: 12. The CDR3 has 16 residues. Germline V CDR1 and CDR2: DFQATT, SNEGSKA (reference sequence). This CDR3 reads CSAPKTGAGGNQPQHF. In DNA, the CDR3 is TGCAGTGCCCCCAAGACAGGGGCTGGGGGCAATCAGCCCCAGCATTTT.

V gene TRBV24-1 combines with J gene TRBJ2-3; a weak D match, TRBD2 (6 bases). Trimming took 2 bases from V and 0 from J, leaving 11 bases between them. The CDR3 has 16 residues. Germline V gene data show CDR1 as KGHDR and CDR2 as SFDVKD. The DNA for the CDR3 is TGTGCCACCAGTGATTGGGGAGGCAGTAGCACAGATACGCAGTATTTT. Protein product: CATSDWGGSSTDTQYF.

This clonotype was counted at least ten times. J is TRBJ2-2 and V is TRBV20-1; perhaps TRBD2 as D (7 bases). The CDR3 spans 16 residues. Germline V gene lookup returns CDR1 DFQATT and CDR2 SNEGSKA (reference sequence). The germline V and J ends were trimmed by 5 bases and 3 bases, with 19 bases remaining between them. CDR3 amino acids: CSAQRAQGRDTGELFF. The CDR3 bases are TGCAGTGCTCAAAGGGCTCAGGGGAGGGACACCGGGGAGCTGTTTTTT.

The chain carries TRBV19 and TRBJ1-5, with D possibly being TRBD1 (5 bases). V lost 3 bases and J lost 5, with 8 bases in between. This CDR3 comprises 13 residues. The germline V gene encodes CDR1 LNHDA and CDR2 SQIVND (reference sequence). CDR3 sequence (DNA): TGTGCCAGTAGTATTGGGGGGGATCAGCCCCAGCATTTT. This codes for CASSIGGDQPQHF.

This clonotype appeared a few times. The J gene is TRBJ2-3, the V gene TRBV3-1; D perhaps matches TRBD2 (7 bases). Germline V CDR1 and CDR2: LGHDT, YNNKEL (reference sequence). The CDR3 covers 16 residues. V lost 2 bases and J lost 4, with 16 bases in between. CDR3 region: CASSQTTGGHADTQYF. The CDR3 coding sequence is TGTGCCAGCAGCCAAACTACGGGGGGCCATGCAGATACGCAGTATTTT.

This CDR3 is CASSLDGEQYF. The CDR3 DNA sequence: TGCGCCAGCAGCTTAGACGGCGAGCAGTACTTC. The rearrangement uses TRBV5-1 and TRBJ2-7; no reliable D call. V was trimmed by 2 bases and J by 6 bases, leaving 6 bases between them. Germline-derived CDR1 and CDR2 are SGHRS and YFSETQ. The CDR3 has 11 amino acids.